Below, 30 T cell receptor beta chains from the same sample are listed, as sequenced in a study of blood T cell repertoires in COVID-19. The assay was immunoSEQ multiplex PCR, and TCRdb's table has in-frame clones only and misses some. The repertoire consists of 290,000 or so clones, with 80% to 95% occurring once and the leading ten covering 1% to 1.3%. Input material: PBMCs or T cells enriched from blood (not recorded which). The receptor source for this set is a woman in her thirties who had recovered from COVID-19.

This clone was seen just once. The chain carries TRBV7-8 and TRBJ2-7; 8 positions agree with TRBD2. The V gene end was trimmed by 4 bases and the J gene end by 3 bases; junction bases not matched to a gene: 8. The CDR3 sequence is 15 residues long. Germline CDR1 reads SGHVS; CDR2 reads FQNEAQ. The chain's CDR3 is CASSSGSGSLYEQYF. CDR3 in DNA: TGTGCCAGCAGCTCGGGGAGCGGGAGTCTCTACGAGCAGTACTTC.

This clone has only one observation. The gene calls are TRBV7-9 and TRBJ1-1; 7 nucleotides align to TRBD1. The CDR3 length is 14 residues. J lost 8 bases, V lost 5 bases, and 11 bases had no gene match. Per the germline V gene, CDR1 is SEHNR and CDR2 is FQNEAQ (reference sequence). The CDR3 loop reads CASSRSTGQSEAFF. DNA of the CDR3: TGTGCCAGCAGCCGCTCGACAGGGCAATCGGAAGCTTTCTTT.

The chain joins TRBV5-4 to TRBJ2-1, with 8 bases fitting TRBD2. With 7 bases clipped from V and 5 bases from J, the junction kept 8 bases outside the gene matches. The CDR3 has 14 residues. CDR1 is SGHNT, CDR2 YYREEE, per germline (reference sequence). The CDR3 bases are TGTGCCAGCTCCTCCGGGGGGGCGAACAATGAGCAGTTCTTC. It specifies CASSSGGANNEQFF.

The V call is TRBV5-6, the J call TRBJ1-1, with 8 bases identical to TRBD1. Germline V gene data show CDR1 as SGHDT and CDR2 as YYEEEE. The CDR3 loop spans 16 amino acids. V trimming: 0 bases; J trimming: 11 bases; junction bases outside the gene matches: 15. CDR3 sequence: CASSLGPNSGTGTAFF. The CDR3 region has the DNA TGTGCCAGCAGCTTGGGCCCGAATTCCGGGACAGGTACGGCTTTCTTT.

The chain combines TRBV5-1 with TRBJ1-1; no firm D call. V was pared by 4 bases and J by 1 base, with 14 bases between. This CDR3 contains 15 residues. Per germline, CDR1 SGHRS and CDR2 YFSETQ. CDR3 nucleotides: TGCGCCAGCAGCCCACCCTGGTCGGGGAACACTGAAGCTTTCTTT. This codes for CASSPPWSGNTEAFF.

The J gene is TRBJ1-5, the V gene TRBV27; D might be TRBD1 (5 bases). The CDR3 spans 15 residues. V lost 2 bases and J lost 5, with 13 bases in between. Germline CDR1 is MNHEY and CDR2 is SMNVEV (reference sequence). The CDR3 sequence is CASSLDAGRHQPQHF. The CDR3 coding sequence is TGTGCCAGCAGTTTAGATGCAGGGCGGCATCAGCCCCAGCATTTT.

The chain couples TRBV7-3 to TRBJ1-2; TRBD1 might be the D (6 bases). The CDR3 sequence is 15 residues long. V lost 5 bases and J 1 base, leaving 14 bases between the germline ends. Germline CDR1 reads SGHTA; CDR2 reads FQGTGA. The CDR3 spells CASSPQGRLNYGYTF. CDR3 DNA sequence: TGTGCCAGCAGCCCACAGGGACGACTTAACTATGGCTACACCTTC.

The rearrangement joins TRBV19 to TRBJ1-2, with D maybe TRBD1 (6 bases). The V end lost 10 bases, the J end lost 8 bases, and 17 bases lay between the germline ends. CDR1 and CDR2 from the germline V gene are LNHDA and SQIVND (reference sequence). This CDR3 comprises 12 residues. The CDR3, as DNA: TGTGCCACCAGGGACAATCCGGAAGGCTACACCTTC. Amino acids: CATRDNPEGYTF.

The rearrangement joins TRBV18 to TRBJ1-1; no firm D call. V was clipped by 0 bases and J by 0 bases, with 14 bases between them. The CDR3 totals 17 residues. Per the germline V gene, CDR1 is KGHSH and CDR2 is LQKENI. The CDR3 reads CASSPPNSISLNTEAFF. In nucleotides, the CDR3 is TGTGCCAGCTCACCACCCAACAGCATTTCCTTGAACACTGAAGCTTTCTTT.

This clone was picked up one time. The chain carries TRBV9 and TRBJ2-2; D is perhaps TRBD2 (7 bases). The CDR3 sequence is 15 residues long. Trimming cost V 0 bases and J 4 bases, with 10 bases left between them. CDR1 SGDLS and CDR2 YYNGEE come from the germline V gene. CDR3 region: CASSVGGGGTGELFF. The CDR3 region has the DNA TGTGCCAGCAGCGTAGGGGGGGGCGGCACCGGGGAGCTGTTTTTT.

In this sample, this clone turned up a few times. This sample also contains other DNA sequences that code for the same CDR3. V and J are TRBV3-1 (or the pseudogene TRBV3-2) and TRBJ2-7; D is unclear. V was shortened by 5 bases and J by 2 bases, with 7 bases between the two germline ends. Germline loops: CDR1 LGHDT, CDR2 YNNKEL (reference sequence). The CDR3 runs to 12 residues. CDR3 in DNA: TGTGCCAGCAGCTTGTCTACCTACGAGCAGTACTTC. Its translation is CASSLSTYEQYF.

This rearrangement joins TRBV28 to TRBJ2-3; D perhaps matches TRBD2 (6 bases). Germline V lookup: CDR1 MDHEN, CDR2 SYDVKM. Deletions cut 3 bases from V and 3 bases from J, with 7 bases between. The CDR3 contains 13 residues. CDR3 amino acids: CASSLGLTDTQYF. In DNA, the CDR3 is TGTGCCAGCAGTTTGGGACTTACAGATACGCAGTATTTT.

J is TRBJ1-5 and V is TRBV7-6; 7 nucleotides agree with TRBD1. The CDR3 is made up of 17 amino acids. Germline loops: CDR1 SGHVS, CDR2 FNYEAQ. The ends lost 3 bases at V and 4 bases at J; junction bases unmatched: 12. The CDR3 coding sequence is TGTGCCAGCAGCTTCACGTTACAGGGGTTAAGTAATCAGCCCCAGCATTTT. This translates into CASSFTLQGLSNQPQHF.

The rearrangement uses TRBV2 and TRBJ2-1; 8 bases match TRBD1. Trimming at V came to 7 bases and at J to 7 bases, leaving 6 bases not matched to a gene. CDR1 and CDR2 from the germline V gene are SNHLY and FYNNEI. The CDR3 is 13 amino acids. CDR3 amino acids: CASTRRTGNEQFF. For the CDR3, the DNA is TGTGCCAGCACGAGGAGGACAGGGAATGAGCAGTTCTTC.

CDR3 DNA: TGTGCCAGTTCAGCGGGAGTTCCCTCTGGGGCCAACGTCCTGACTTTC. Its translation is CASSAGVPSGANVLTF. The V gene is TRBV13, the J gene TRBJ2-6; 8 bases match TRBD2. After removal of 9 bases from V and 0 bases from J, the junction contained 7 bases not matched to a gene. Germline V gene lookup returns CDR1 PRHDT and CDR2 FYEKMQ (reference sequence). This CDR3 has 16 amino acids.

This CDR3 is CASSLGAGGGTDTQYF. In DNA form, the CDR3 reads TGTGCCAGCAGCTTAGGAGCGGGAGGTGGCACAGATACGCAGTATTTT. The chain recombines TRBV5-4 with TRBJ2-3; 9 positions match TRBD2. Germline V lookup: CDR1 SGHNT, CDR2 YYREEE (reference sequence). V lost 2 bases to trimming and J lost 1 base; unmatched junction nucleotides: 5. This CDR3 region has 16 residues.

This chain joins TRBV5-4 and TRBJ1-3; maybe TRBD1 (5 bases). The CDR3 spans 17 residues. Germline V lookup: CDR1 SGHNT, CDR2 YYREEE (reference sequence). V shed 3 bases and J shed 0 bases, with 16 bases lying between them. The CDR3, as DNA: TGTGCCAGCAGCTCCCCCCGGGCAGGGAACTCTGGAAACACCATATATTTT. Translating it yields CASSSPRAGNSGNTIYF.

The chain carries TRBV30 and TRBJ2-3; the D gene is possibly TRBD2 (5 bases). Trimming shortened V by 6 bases and J by 1 base, and 17 bases separated the two germline ends. From germline, CDR1 is GTSNPN and CDR2 SVGIG (reference sequence). This CDR3 contains 15 residues. The CDR3 sequence is CACTEDFTGTDTQYF. DNA of the CDR3: TGTGCCTGTACAGAGGACTTTACGGGCACAGATACGCAGTATTTT.

This chain links TRBV27 with TRBJ2-7, with 7 bases lining up with TRBD2. After removal of 5 bases from V and 5 bases from J, the junction contained 9 bases not matched to a gene. The CDR3 length is 14 residues. Per the germline V gene, CDR1 is MNHEY and CDR2 is SMNVEV (reference sequence). The CDR3 DNA sequence: TGTGCCAGCAGTGTCCCGGGACTACCTAACGAGCAGTACTTC. Protein product: CASSVPGLPNEQYF.

This clone was counted once. Germline is not matched at one junction end, which may reflect a read error. J is TRBJ1-5 and V is TRBV4-1; no definite D call. The V gene's germline CDR1 is MGHRA and CDR2 YSYEKL. CDR3 length equals 14 residues. The CDR3 reads CAGSQDLGVVPQHF. The CDR3 DNA follows: TGCGCCGGCAGCCAAGATTTGGGCGTTGTGCCCCAGCATTTT.

V and J are TRBV19 and TRBJ2-4, with a tentative D call TRBD1 (5 bases). The CDR3 length is 13 residues. From germline, CDR1 is LNHDA and CDR2 SQIVND (reference sequence). Trimming removed 5 bases from V and 5 bases from J, with 10 bases in between. CDR3 sequence: CASSPQQENIQYF. The DNA for the CDR3 is TGTGCCAGTAGTCCGCAACAGGAAAACATTCAGTACTTC.

V gene TRBV30 combines with J gene TRBJ1-2; possibly TRBD1 for D (6 bases). CDR1 is GTSNPN, CDR2 SVGIG, per germline (reference sequence). The CDR3 is made up of 12 amino acids. V was clipped by 4 bases and J by 2 bases, with 8 bases between them. The CDR3, as DNA: TGTGCCTGGATCACAGGGAACTATGGCTACACCTTC. It codes for CAWITGNYGYTF.

The count of this clone is one. The genes are TRBV5-6 and TRBJ2-1; the match to TRBD1 covers 8 bases. The junction had 7 bases not matched to a gene; V was cut back by 3 bases and J by 2 bases. The germline V gene has CDR1 SGHDT and CDR2 YYEEEE. The CDR3 is made up of 16 amino acids. The CDR3 sequence is CASSYWDRIAYNEQFF. The CDR3 region has the DNA TGTGCCAGCAGCTACTGGGACAGGATAGCCTACAATGAGCAGTTCTTC.

The rearrangement joins TRBV2 to TRBJ1-4, with 7 positions matching TRBD1. The CDR3 loop spans 13 amino acids. V lost 2 bases to trimming and J lost 8 bases; unmatched junction nucleotides: 2. From germline, CDR1 is SNHLY and CDR2 FYNNEI. The CDR3 reads CASSETGVEKLFF. The CDR3 DNA reads as TGTGCCAGCAGTGAAACAGGGGTGGAAAAACTGTTTTTT.

The V call is TRBV24-1, the J call TRBJ2-3, with D perhaps matching TRBD1 (6 bases). The ends were cut back, 8 bases at V and 6 bases at J, with 17 bases in the middle. The CDR3 has 14 residues. Germline CDR1 and CDR2: KGHDR and SFDVKD. CDR3 DNA: TGTGCCACCACAGACCGGACAGTCTACGATACGCAGTATTTT. Protein product: CATTDRTVYDTQYF.

This clone was observed once. This chain links TRBV3-1 (or the pseudogene TRBV3-2) with TRBJ2-7; possible D gene TRBD1, 7 bases. The CDR3 is 15 amino acids. The V and J ends lost 2 bases and 2 bases respectively, with 13 bases between them. Germline CDR1 is LGHDT and CDR2 is YNNKEL (reference sequence). CDR3 nucleotide sequence: TGTGCCAGCAGCCAATGGGGACAGCGGGCCTACGAGCAGTACTTC. It is translated as CASSQWGQRAYEQYF.

The genes are TRBV4-1 and TRBJ2-7; D may be TRBD2 (6 bases). The germline V gene has CDR1 MGHRA and CDR2 YSYEKL. The CDR3 has 15 residues. The V and J ends lost 1 base and 1 base respectively, with 11 bases between them. The CDR3 region has the DNA TGCGCCAGCAGCCAAGTGGCGGGGCTATCCTACGAGCAGTACTTC. Amino acids: CASSQVAGLSYEQYF.

The CDR3 loop is CASRTLAGVDEQFF. CDR3 in DNA: TGTGCCAGTAGAACCCTAGCGGGAGTGGATGAGCAGTTCTTC. The chain links TRBV19 to TRBJ2-1, with TRBD2 matching over 10 bases. The CDR3 has 14 residues. Germline V lookup: CDR1 LNHDA, CDR2 SQIVND (reference sequence). Trimming removed 6 bases from V and 8 bases from J; junction bases left unmatched: 7.

V usage is TRBV7-2 and J usage is TRBJ2-5; 8 bases are a match to TRBD2. V trimming: 4 bases; J trimming: 0 bases; junction bases outside the gene matches: 7. CDR1 SGHTA and CDR2 FQGNSA come from the germline V gene. The length of the CDR3 is 16 residues. DNA of the CDR3: TGTGCCAGCAGCTCTCAACTAGCGGCCCACCAAGAGACCCAGTACTTC. It is translated as CASSSQLAAHQETQYF. The entire variable domain, with the rest obtained from reference TRBV7-2 and TRBJ2-5, is as follows: GAGVSQSPSNKVTEKGKDVELRCDPISGHTALYWYRQSLGQGLEFLIYFQGNSAPDKSGLPSDRFSAERTGGSVSTLTIQRTQQEDSAVYLCASSSQLAAHQETQYFGPGTRLLVL.

V usage is TRBV25-1 and J usage is TRBJ2-7; 10 bases are a match to TRBD1. Germline assignment: CDR1 MGHDK and CDR2 SYGVNS. V dropped 6 bases and J dropped 4; count of bases not matched to a gene: 3. The CDR3 contains 13 residues. The chain's CDR3 is CASRGQGLYEQYF. The CDR3, as DNA: TGTGCCAGCAGGGGACAGGGGTTGTACGAGCAGTACTTC.